A selection of T cell receptor beta chains follows, all from one sample in a study of blood T cell repertoires in COVID-19. TCRdb keeps only in-frame clones here, not all; method: immunoSEQ multiplex PCR. The sample gives some 97,000 clones, almost 80% of which show up once; around 10% is in the top ten. The specimen sequenced was peripheral blood. These receptors came from a woman between 70 and 85 years old with acute or convalescent COVID-19. CDR3s include the opening cysteine and the closing phenylalanine or tryptophan. A D gene is named only where the DNA matches it firmly. Not all rows give a size; the values are once, few, many and, for expanded clones, a class.

>few|TRBD1|TRBV7-3|TRBJ1-1
TGTGCCAGCAGCTTAACCGACAGGGAGGTGACTGAAGCTTTCTTT
CASSLTDREVTEAFF
>-|TRBD1|TRBV3-1/TRBV3-2|TRBJ2-2
TGTGCCAGCAGCCTCGGACAGGGGGTCGGGGAGCTGTTTTTT
CASSLGQGVGELFF
>-|TRBD1|TRBV3-1/TRBV3-2|TRBJ1-2
TGTGCCAGCAGCCGGGACAGTTTAGAGGGCTACACCTTC
CASSRDSLEGYTF
>-|TRBD1|TRBV7-2|TRBJ2-5
TGTGCCAGCAGCTTAGGGTGGCGGACAGGGGGCGCAGAGACCCAGTACTTC
CASSLGWRTGGAETQYF
>-|-|TRBV11-2|TRBJ2-1
TGTGCCAGCAGCTCTTTTATAGGGGGTAGCTCCTACAATGAGCAGTTCTTC
CASSSFIGGSSYNEQFF
>few|-|TRBV9|TRBJ2-5
TGTGCCAGCAGCGCAGAAGGGGTTCCCTCAGAGACCCAGTACTTC
CASSAEGVPSETQYF
>-|TRBD1|TRBV4-3|TRBJ1-6
TGCGCCAGTACCGGACAGGGGTCTGGACCCCTCCACTTT
CASTGQGSGPLHF
>-|-|TRBV24-1|TRBJ2-3
TGTGCCACCAGTGATTCTGGACATCATACGCAGTATTTT
CATSDSGHHTQYF
>-|-|TRBV19|TRBJ1-1
TGTGCCAGTAGTAAACAGAATCTCGAAGCTTTCTTT
CASSKQNLEAFF
>once|TRBD1|TRBV5-6|TRBJ2-2
TGTGCCAGCAGCCCAATTAGTAAGGACAGGGATTCTACCGGGGAGCTGTTTTTT
CASSPISKDRDSTGELFF
>-|TRBD2|TRBV6-5|TRBJ2-2
TGTGCCAGCAGACTAGCGGGGGGGCCCGACGGGGAGCTGTTTTTT
CASRLAGGPDGELFF
>once|-|TRBV11-2|TRBJ2-1
TGTGCCAGCAGCTCGACTCAACCCCCAGCCTACAATGAGCAGTTCTTC
CASSSTQPPAYNEQFF
>-|TRBD2|TRBV5-1|TRBJ2-3
TGCGCCAGCAGCTTGGTGCTAGCGGGGGCGGGAGATACGCAGTATTTT
CASSLVLAGAGDTQYF
>-|-|TRBV6-5|TRBJ2-5
TGTGCCAGCAGTTACGGGGGGAAAGAGACCCAGTACTTC
CASSYGGKETQYF
>-|-|TRBV19|TRBJ1-2
TGTGCCAGTAGTATAACGCTGTCAGAACCCTATGGCTACACCTTC
CASSITLSEPYGYTF
>-|TRBD1|TRBV12-5|TRBJ1-1
TGTGCTAGTGGTACACTAGGGGGCATTGGCACTGAAGCTTTCTTT
CASGTLGGIGTEAFF
>-|-|TRBV2|TRBJ1-1
TGTGCCAGCAGCGACAGACTGAACACTGAAGCTTTCTTT
CASSDRLNTEAFF
>-|TRBD2|TRBV5-5|TRBJ2-3
TGTGCCAGCAGCGCAGCTAGCGGGGGGGCAGATACGCAGTATTTT
CASSAASGGADTQYF
>-|TRBD1|TRBV10-3|TRBJ1-2
TGTGCCATCAAAGGGGGCGAGGACTATGGCTACACCTTC
CAIKGGEDYGYTF
>-|TRBD1|TRBV3-1/TRBV3-2|TRBJ1-4
TGTGCCAGCAGCTTAACAGGGGGGACAACTAATGAAAAACTGTTTTTT
CASSLTGGTTNEKLFF
>-|TRBD1|TRBV13|TRBJ1-2
TGTGCCAGCAGCTTAGGCCTTAGTGGACAGGCCCGTGGCTACACCTTC
CASSLGLSGQARGYTF
>once|TRBD1|TRBV6-2/TRBV6-3|TRBJ1-4
TGTGCCAGCAGTTACTCAGGTCGGCAGGGGGCTGAAAAACTGTTTTTT
CASSYSGRQGAEKLFF
>-|TRBD1|TRBV29-1|TRBJ2-5
TGCAGCGTTGCGACAGGGTTGGAGACCCAGTACTTC
CSVATGLETQYF
>-|-|TRBV24-1|TRBJ2-3
TGTGCCACCAGTGTACTGGGCACAGATACGCAGTATTTT
CATSVLGTDTQYF
>-|TRBD1|TRBV19|TRBJ1-2
TGTGCCAGTAGTGATCGACAGGGTAGGGGCTACACCTTC
CASSDRQGRGYTF
>-|-|TRBV5-5|TRBJ1-2
TGTGCCAGCAGACCTCGACAGGCCTATGGCTACACCTTC
CASRPRQAYGYTF
>-|TRBD1|TRBV27|TRBJ1-1
TGTGCCAGCAGTGCTGGGACAGCCCAAAACACTGAAGCTTTCTTT
CASSAGTAQNTEAFF
>-|TRBD2|TRBV5-1|TRBJ2-7
TGCGCCAGCAGCTCTTCCGGGACTAGCCCCCACGAGCAGTACTTC
CASSSSGTSPHEQYF
>-|-|TRBV11-2|TRBJ1-2
TGTGCCAGCAGCTTGGTACAGTTTACTAACTATGGCTACACCTTC
CASSLVQFTNYGYTF
>-|-|TRBV5-1|TRBJ1-5
TGCGCCAGTCAACCAACTAGTGGTAGCAATCAGCCCCAGCATTTT
CASQPTSGSNQPQHF
>-|TRBD1|TRBV4-1|TRBJ2-5
TGCGCCAGCAGCCACCCAGACAGGGATCAAGAGACCCAGTACTTC
CASSHPDRDQETQYF
>few|TRBD1|TRBV7-2|TRBJ1-2
TGTGCCAGCAGCCCAGGGGGCACAGGGAGACGGGGCGGTTATGGCTACACCTTC
CASSPGGTGRRGGYGYTF
>-|-|TRBV7-6|TRBJ1-4
TGTGCCAGCAGCGTGGGGACTGCAACTAATGAAAAACTGTTTTTT
CASSVGTATNEKLFF
>once|-|TRBV10-3|TRBJ1-1
TGTGCCATCAGTGATTCAGTTTTGAACACTGAAGCTTTCTTT
CAISDSVLNTEAFF
>-|TRBD2|TRBV9|TRBJ2-1
TGTGCCAGCAGCCCTTGGACTAGCGATGAGCAGTTCTTC
CASSPWTSDEQFF
>-|TRBD1|TRBV3-1/TRBV3-2|TRBJ1-1
TGTGCCAGCAGCCAAAACAGGGGGCGAGTAGCTTTCTTT
CASSQNRGRVAFF
>-|TRBD1|TRBV11-2|TRBJ1-1
TGTGCCAGCAGCTACGGACAGGGGGGCACTGAAGCTTTCTTT
CASSYGQGGTEAFF
>-|-|TRBV12-5|TRBJ1-1
TGTGCTAGTGGTTTTACAACTAATAACACTGAAGCTTTCTTT
CASGFTTNNTEAFF
>-|TRBD1|TRBV6-5|TRBJ2-1
TGTGCCAGCTCGCGGACAGGCGGGAATGAGCAGTTCTTC
CASSRTGGNEQFF
>-|-|TRBV5-6|TRBJ1-1
TGTGCCAGCAGCTTGACAGGGTGGAATACTGAAGCTTTCTTT
CASSLTGWNTEAFF
>-|-|TRBV2|TRBJ1-4
TGTGCCAGCAGTGAAAGGATGAGGCGTGAAAAACTGTTTTTT
CASSERMRREKLFF
>-|-|TRBV19|TRBJ2-7
TGTGCCAGTAGTATGGACAAGGAATACGAGCAGTACTTC
CASSMDKEYEQYF
>-|TRBD1|TRBV27|TRBJ1-1
TGTGCCAGCAGTTTAAACAGGGGATTAGGTGAAGCTTTCTTT
CASSLNRGLGEAFF
>-|-|TRBV3-1/TRBV3-2|TRBJ1-2
TGTGCCAGCAGCCAAGGTGGCAGGTGGAATGGCTACACCTTC
CASSQGGRWNGYTF
>-|-|TRBV6-5|TRBJ1-2
TGTGCCAGCCAACTCCGGGGGTTCGGTGGCTACACCTTC
CASQLRGFGGYTF
>few|TRBD1|TRBV2|TRBJ2-5
TGTGCCAGCAGTTCCCGGGACAGGGAAGAGACCCAGTACTTC
CASSSRDREETQYF
>few|-|TRBV4-1|TRBJ2-1
TGCGCCAGCAGCCAGGCCGGCGGAAGCTCCTACAATGAGCAGTTCTTC
CASSQAGGSSYNEQFF
>once|TRBD2|TRBV13|TRBJ2-3
TGTGCCAGCAGCGGACCCCGGGGGGTGGGGACAGATACGCAGTATTTT
CASSGPRGVGTDTQYF
>-|-|TRBV20-1|TRBJ1-1
TGCAGTGCTAGTGACTCGGGGGGTGCGGGCACTGAAGCTTTCTTT
CSASDSGGAGTEAFF
>-|-|TRBV28|TRBJ1-1
TGTGCCTCAAGTTCACCGGTCCTAAACACTGAAGCTTTCTTT
CASSSPVLNTEAFF
>-|-|TRBV19|TRBJ1-1
TGTGCCAGTAAGGATGACACTCTGAACACTGAAGCTTTCTTT
CASKDDTLNTEAFF
>-|-|TRBV3-1/TRBV3-2|TRBJ1-4
TGTGCCAGCAGCCAAGACCTAAGCGCAGGGGCGGAAAAACTGTTTTTT
CASSQDLSAGAEKLFF
>-|-|TRBV27|TRBJ1-1
TGTGCCAGCAGCTGGGGGCCAGAGGCAGGGGCTTTCTTT
CASSWGPEAGAFF
>once|-|TRBV6-5|TRBJ1-1
TGTGCCAGCAGTTACCGGACGGGGGTCAACACTGAAGCTTTCTTT
CASSYRTGVNTEAFF
>-|-|TRBV6-5|TRBJ2-2
TGTGCCAGCAGTTACTCGAGCGCCACCGGGGAGCTGTTTTTT
CASSYSSATGELFF